The 10 T cell receptor beta chains in this list originate from one sample, sequenced in a study of blood T cells in healthy people across ages. PCR was performed a second time for about 7 to 11 cycles using a sample-barcoded 5' primer and a J-beta primer mix. TCRdb called the 5' RACE reads again in MiXCR, with one record for every CDR3 protein. This sample has some 750,000 distinct CDR3 sequences; approximately 21% occur once, and the top ten carry around 21%. Material: blood. Receptor source: a man aged 65 to 85 in good health.

The J gene is TRBJ2-1, the V gene TRBV28; either TRBD1 or TRBD2 may supply D (5 bases each). The V gene lost 5 bases and the J gene lost 9 bases, with 17 bases spanning the gap. Germline assignment: CDR1 MDHEN and CDR2 SYDVKM. The CDR3 extends over 14 amino acids. CDR3 nucleotide sequence: TGTGCCAGCAGTCCCCCGACGGGGCGCACTGAGCAGTTCTTC. The encoded protein is CASSPPTGRTEQFF. Combining the CDR3 with reference TRBV28 and TRBJ2-1 gives the whole variable domain DVKVTQSSRYLVKRTGEKVFLECVQDMDHENMFWYRQDPGLGLRLIYFSYDVKMKEKGDIPEGYSVSREKKERFSLILESASTNQTSMYLCASSPPTGRTEQFFGPGTRLTVL.

This clonotype was counted once. The J gene is TRBJ2-3, the V gene TRBV11-2, with D maybe TRBD2 (7 bases). In germline, CDR1 is SGHAT, CDR2 FQNNGV. The CDR3 sequence is 15 residues long. Trimming cost V 4 bases and J 5 bases, with 16 bases left between them. The CDR3 protein is CASSSEGGAQDTQYF. As DNA, the CDR3 is TGTGCCAGCAGCTCCGAAGGGGGGGCTCAAGATACGCAGTATTTT.

The chain uses TRBV18 and TRBJ2-3; D might be TRBD2 (5 bases). Germline loops: CDR1 KGHSH, CDR2 LQKENI. Trimming pared 3 bases from V and 6 bases from J, leaving 13 bases between. CDR3 length: 14 amino acids. The CDR3 reads CASSPVRSADTQYF. The CDR3 DNA is TGTGCCAGCTCACCGGTCCGTAGCGCGGATACGCAGTATTTT. The whole variable domain, filled in from reference TRBV18 and TRBJ2-3, reads NAGVMQNPRHLVRRRGQEARLRCSPMKGHSHVYWYRQLPEEGLKFMVYLQKENIIDESGMPKERFSAEFPKEGPSILRIQQVVRGDSAAYFCASSPVRSADTQYFGPGTRLTVL.

The rearrangement uses TRBV29-1 and TRBJ1-4; D remains unclear. Trimming took 3 bases from V and 8 from J, leaving 7 bases between them. This CDR3 is 11 amino acids long. CDR1 and CDR2 (germline): SQVTM, ANQGSEA. CDR3 nucleotide sequence: TGCAGCGTTGATAATGGGGAAAAACTGTTTTTT. Translation: CSVDNGEKLFF.

This clonotype was recorded many times. This sequence joins TRBV3-1 and TRBJ2-7; no firm D call. Looked up from germline, CDR1 is LGHDT and CDR2 is YNNKEL (reference sequence). The CDR3 consists of 13 residues. The V and J ends lost 3 bases and 3 bases respectively, with 9 bases between them. For the CDR3, the DNA is TGTGCCAGCAGCCACCGGTACAACTACGAGCAGTACTTC. It codes for CASSHRYNYEQYF.

This clonotype was seen a handful of times. The chain couples TRBV12-3 or TRBV12-4 to TRBJ2-1; D not certain. Trimming removed 6 bases at V and 5 bases at J, with 14 bases between. The CDR3 sequence is 14 residues long. CDR3 DNA: TGTGCCAGCAGGTCCCTGGGGTGGGACAATGAGCAGTTCTTC. This encodes CASRSLGWDNEQFF.

This rearrangement joins TRBV5-1 to TRBJ2-2, with 7 bases lining up with TRBD2. Germline loops: CDR1 SGHRS, CDR2 YFSETQ. This CDR3 has 16 residues. Losses at the gene ends were 7 bases for V and 0 bases for J; bases not matched to a gene: 9. The CDR3 sequence is CASLFRAGSNTGELFF. The CDR3 region has the DNA TGCGCCAGCCTGTTTCGAGCGGGATCGAACACCGGGGAGCTGTTTTTT.

This clonotype was counted a single time. In DNA, the CDR3 is TGCAGTGCTGACAGGGGGCTTACTGAAGCTTTCTTT. Protein product: CSADRGLTEAFF. The V gene is TRBV20-1, the J gene TRBJ1-1, with 10 bases fitting TRBD1. J was trimmed by 5 bases and V by 5 bases; bases with no gene match: 2. This CDR3 is built from 12 residues. Germline CDR1 DFQATT, CDR2 SNEGSKA (reference sequence).

This clonotype has only a few counts. The V and J genes are TRBV29-1 and TRBJ2-7; 7 bases are shared with TRBD2. From germline, CDR1 is SQVTM and CDR2 ANQGSEA. The CDR3 is 13 residues long. V was pared by 3 bases and J by 3 bases, with 5 bases of the junction left unmatched. CDR3 bases: TGCAGCGTTGAGGGGTCTAGCGGCTACGAGCAGTACTTC. Translation gives CSVEGSSGYEQYF.

J is TRBJ2-3 and V is TRBV5-1; a possible D gene is TRBD1 (5 bases). Germline CDR1 is SGHRS and CDR2 is YFSETQ. The germline V and J ends were trimmed by 5 bases and 10 bases, with 20 bases remaining between them. This CDR3 contains 14 residues. The CDR3 here is CASRLDTTLGAQYF. The CDR3 DNA follows: TGCGCCAGCAGACTTGACACGACCTTAGGGGCGCAGTATTTT.